Each of the 20 T cell receptor beta chains below was sequenced from the same sample in a study of molecular identifiers for immune sequencing clone quantification. MiXCR, applied by TCRdb to the PCR reads, yields one record per CDR3 protein. Of 400,000 to 600,000 distinct CDR3 sequences listed, around 21% were seen once; the top ten hold more than 0.8%. Sequencing input: naive CD8+ T cells from blood, with Jurkat cell RNA spiked in. Indicated subset: FACS-sorted CD8+CD4-CCR7+CD45RA+ naive T cells. These receptors came from a human donor in good health. Some libraries in this study had Jurkat cell RNA spiked in.

As concerns this clonotype: Given a much more abundant clone one base away, this may be a read error. This chain links TRBV4-3 with TRBJ1-1; the D is unclear. The CDR3 has 13 amino acids. Trimming removed 6 bases from V and 4 bases from J, with 12 bases in between. Germline V lookup: CDR1 LGHNA, CDR2 YSLEER. The DNA of the CDR3 is TGCGCCAGCAGTATAAGCAGGTTCACTGAAGCTTTCTTT. This gives the protein CASSISRFTEAFF.

This clonotype was seen a single time. The likely explanation is a read error, given a far larger clone one base away. The chain joins TRBV7-9 to TRBJ1-1; D gene unclear. This CDR3 contains 13 residues. The V gene's germline CDR1 is SEHNR and CDR2 FQNEAQ (reference sequence). CDR3 sequence (DNA): TGTGCCAGCAGCTTAGAAGGCAGCACTGGAGCTTTCTTT. Translated, it gives CASSLEGSTGAFF.

In this sample, this clonotype turned up many times. The gene calls are TRBV20-1 and TRBJ2-1; D possibly uses TRBD1 or TRBD2 (5 bases each). The germline V gene has CDR1 DFQATT and CDR2 SNEGSKA (reference sequence). V was cut by 3 bases and J by 0 bases, with 9 bases left in between. There are 14 residues in the CDR3. The CDR3 DNA reads as TGCAGTGCTAGGGGACGGAGCTCCTACAATGAGCAGTTCTTC. It encodes CSARGRSSYNEQFF.

This clonotype was observed many times. This chain's CDR3 is CASSLALFASSYEQYF. The CDR3 DNA reads TGTGCCAGCAGTTTAGCGTTGTTCGCGAGCTCCTACGAGCAGTACTTC. The V call is TRBV28, the J call TRBJ2-7; D ambiguous. With 2 bases removed from V and 0 bases from J, the gap between germline ends came to 14 bases. Germline-derived CDR1 and CDR2 are MDHEN and SYDVKM. The CDR3 has 16 residues.

Worth noting for this clonotype: A read error is possible here, since a much larger clone lies one base away. The CDR3 does not close with the conserved phenylalanine or tryptophan, likely indicating a read error. This chain links TRBV7-2 with TRBJ1-6, with a tentative D call TRBD1 (5 bases). Germline V gene sequence: CDR1 SGHTA, CDR2 FQGNSA. The CDR3 totals 17 residues. V lost 6 bases to trimming and J lost 0 bases, with 15 bases between them. CDR3 sequence (DNA): TGTGCCAGCAGTCTTATCCCAGGGAGCTCCTATAATTCACCCCTCCACCTT. The encoded protein is CASSLIPGSSYNSPLHL.

Only a few counts were recorded for this clonotype. V gene TRBV6-5 combines with J gene TRBJ2-3; 9 bases align to TRBD2. This CDR3 contains 15 residues. With 4 bases clipped from V and 7 bases from J, the junction kept 9 bases outside the gene matches. CDR1 MNHEY and CDR2 SVGAGI come from the germline V gene. The CDR3 sequence is CASSSGTSLANTQYF. The CDR3 DNA reads as TGTGCCAGCAGTTCAGGGACTAGCTTGGCAAATACGCAGTATTTT.

The V gene is TRBV27, the J gene TRBJ2-3, with 8 bases lining up with TRBD1. Germline V lookup: CDR1 MNHEY, CDR2 SMNVEV (reference sequence). Trimming removed 0 bases from V and 4 bases from J; junction bases left unmatched: 9. The CDR3 runs 17 residues. CDR3 sequence (DNA): TGTGCCAGCAGTTTATCGGCAGGGGGCTTAACTGCAGATACGCAGTATTTT. Its translation: CASSLSAGGLTADTQYF.

The CDR3 coding sequence is TGTGCCAGCAATTCAGGGACTTCCTACGGCACAGATACGCAGTATTTT. This sequence encodes CASNSGTSYGTDTQYF. The genes are TRBV27 and TRBJ2-3; a possible D gene is TRBD2 (6 bases). Germline CDR1 is MNHEY and CDR2 is SMNVEV (reference sequence). V was pared by 7 bases and J by 1 base, with 18 bases between. This CDR3 has 16 residues.

This chain uses TRBV30 with TRBJ1-3; D is ambiguous. This CDR3 is built from 13 residues. Trimming cost V 1 base and J 0 bases, with 4 bases left between them. Germline-derived CDR1 and CDR2 are GTSNPN and SVGIG (reference sequence). CDR3 region: CAWSAASGNTIYF. Written as DNA, the CDR3 is TGTGCCTGGAGTGCCGCCTCTGGAAACACCATATATTTT.

This clonotype has ten or more counts. The chain is built from TRBV7-9 and TRBJ2-5; D perhaps matches TRBD1 (6 bases). This CDR3 region has 14 residues. Trimming took 2 bases from V and 0 from J, leaving 7 bases between them. The germline V gene encodes CDR1 SEHNR and CDR2 FQNEAQ (reference sequence). The CDR3 sequence is CASSLRDNQETQYF. The CDR3 DNA reads as TGTGCCAGCAGCTTACGGGACAACCAAGAGACCCAGTACTTC.

This clonotype has ten or more counts. V is TRBV7-9 and J is TRBJ1-5, with D perhaps TRBD1 (5 bases). V dropped 5 bases and J dropped 10 bases, with 12 bases sitting between them. CDR3 size: 12 residues. CDR1 SEHNR and CDR2 FQNEAQ come from the germline V gene (reference sequence). The CDR3 DNA reads TGTGCCAGCAGCAAGCAGGGCGGTCCCCAGCATTTT. It codes for CASSKQGGPQHF. Full variable domain (rest looked up from reference TRBV7-9 and TRBJ1-5): DTGVSQNPRHKITKRGQNVTFRCDPISEHNRLYWYRQTLGQGPEFLTYFQNEAQLEKSRLLSDRFSAERPKGSFSTLEIQRTEQGDSAMYLCASSKQGGPQHFGDGTRLSIL.

This clonotype occurred many times. Here the CDR3 DNA reads TGTGCCAGCAGTTCATCAAACCTAGAAAAACTGTTTTTT. Protein: CASSSSNLEKLFF. The J gene is TRBJ1-4, the V gene TRBV12-3 or TRBV12-4; D not resolved. V shed 4 bases and J shed 8 bases, with 11 bases lying between them. The CDR3 contains 13 residues.

In this sample, this clonotype turned up many times. This chain joins TRBV7-9 and TRBJ1-1; no clear D. V dropped 5 bases and J dropped 4 bases, with 5 bases sitting between them. The V gene's germline CDR1 is SEHNR and CDR2 FQNEAQ (reference sequence). The CDR3 runs to 11 residues. This CDR3 is CASSRSTEAFF. DNA of the CDR3: TGTGCCAGCAGCAGGAGCACTGAAGCTTTCTTT.

The chain recombines TRBV27 with TRBJ2-5, with no clear D. This CDR3 contains 13 residues. V gave up 11 bases and J gave up 3 bases, with 16 bases separating them. In germline, CDR1 is MNHEY, CDR2 SMNVEV (reference sequence). CDR3 in DNA: TGTGCCTGCCGAATGTCTGCGGAAGAGACCCAGTACTTC. It translates to CACRMSAEETQYF.

Many counts were recorded for this clonotype. This chain uses TRBV7-2 with TRBJ2-1, with D unclear. The germline V and J ends were trimmed by 3 bases and 4 bases, with 7 bases remaining between them. The CDR3 has 13 residues. Germline V gene sequence: CDR1 SGHTA, CDR2 FQGNSA. The CDR3 DNA reads TGTGCCAGCAGCTTTGGGTTGTACAATGAGCAGTTCTTC. Encoded protein: CASSFGLYNEQFF.

This clonotype was seen a handful of times. J is TRBJ2-1 and V is TRBV5-4, with TRBD2 matching 7 bases. Losses at the gene ends were 6 bases for V and 8 bases for J; bases not matched to a gene: 5. The CDR3 has 12 residues. CDR1 and CDR2 (germline): SGHNT, YYREEE (reference sequence). CDR3: CASIGGRDEQFF. CDR3 nucleotide sequence: TGTGCCAGCATTGGGGGGAGGGATGAGCAGTTCTTC.

A word on this clonotype: Just one base apart from a much larger clone, this may be a read error. The chain links TRBV5-1 to TRBJ2-3; maybe TRBD2 (5 bases). This CDR3 has 16 amino acids. Trimming stripped 4 bases from V and 0 bases from J, with 15 bases between. Germline CDR1 SGHRS, CDR2 YFSETQ. The CDR3 is CASSLKSGRSTDTQYF. CDR3 DNA sequence: TGCGCCAGCAGCCTCAAGAGCGGTAGGAGCACAGATACGCAGTATTTT.

V is TRBV4-3 and J is TRBJ1-5; D is uncertain. CDR3 size: 16 residues. The V gene lost 1 base and the J gene lost 0 bases, with 10 bases spanning the gap. CDR1 and CDR2 from the germline V gene are LGHNA and YSLEER. CDR3 nucleotides: TGCGCCAGCAGCCAAGTTACGGGAATTAGCAATCAGCCCCAGCATTTT. Its protein is CASSQVTGISNQPQHF.

Comments on this clonotype: The missing conserved phenylalanine or tryptophan at the end of this CDR3 makes a read error likely. The chain uses TRBV4-3 and TRBJ2-3; 11 bases align to TRBD1. Germline V gene lookup returns CDR1 LGHNA and CDR2 YSLEER. The junction had 9 bases not matched to a gene; V was cut back by 1 base and J by 3 bases. This CDR3 is built from 18 residues. The CDR3 coding sequence is TGCGCCAGCAGCCAAGCGTTCGGACAGGGGGCAACTACAGATACGCAGTATGTT. It codes for CASSQAFGQGATTDTQYV.

This clonotype appeared many times. The chain uses TRBV4-2 and TRBJ2-7, with TRBD2 matching over 7 bases. The CDR3 consists of 15 residues. The junction had 6 bases not matched to a gene; V was cut back by 0 bases and J by 4 bases. Germline CDR1 is LGHNA and CDR2 is YNFKEQ. Here the CDR3 reads CASSQEIGGGYEQYF. The CDR3 coding sequence is TGTGCCAGCAGCCAAGAAATTGGGGGGGGTTACGAGCAGTACTTC.